This TCR beta chain derives from a study of long-term antiretroviral therapy in people with HIV. Study in general: Samples collected earliest predate the 2015 immediate-ART recommendation by about a decade. Study-wide results and caveats: ART adherence was not documented, and neither viral resistance nor therapy changes had any data. Blood sampling spanned 2004 to 2017, possibly under older ART regimens.

With survey level as its setting, the immunoSEQ assay was v3.0. Measured with immunoSEQ multiplex PCR; TCRdb has only the in-frame clones, and not every one. The table records approximately 29,000 clones, around 87% of them present only once. The V segment lost 3 bases and the J segment 1 base; nucleotides outside the gene matches: 4. This CDR3 has 15 residues. The germline gives CDR1 SGHNT, CDR2 YYREEE (reference sequence). With regard to this clone: Its antigen is undetermined.

The input for sequencing was unsorted PBMCs, taken 0.5 years after starting antiretroviral therapy. The chain is built from TRBV5-4 and TRBJ1-2; the match to TRBD1 covers 9 bases. The TCR originated in a woman between 18 and 30 years old with HIV. Written as DNA, the CDR3 is TGTGCCAGCAGCTATGACAGGGGGTATAACTATGGCTACACCTTC. This gives the protein CASSYDRGYNYGYTF.